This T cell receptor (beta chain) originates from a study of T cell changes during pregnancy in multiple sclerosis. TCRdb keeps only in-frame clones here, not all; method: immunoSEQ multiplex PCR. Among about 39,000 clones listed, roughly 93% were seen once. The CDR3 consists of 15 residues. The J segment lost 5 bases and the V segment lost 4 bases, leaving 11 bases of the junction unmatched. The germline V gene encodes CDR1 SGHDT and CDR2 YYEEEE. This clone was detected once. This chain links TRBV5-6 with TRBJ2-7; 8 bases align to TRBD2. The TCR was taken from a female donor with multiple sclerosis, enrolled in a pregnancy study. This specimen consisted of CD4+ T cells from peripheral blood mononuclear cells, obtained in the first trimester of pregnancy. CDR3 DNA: TGTGCCAGCAGCAATCAATGGCGGGGGGCCCACGAGCAGTACTTC. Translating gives CASSNQWRGAHEQYF.